This TCR beta chain was captured in a study of blood T cell repertoires in COVID-19 (dated by TCRdb to 2018 to 2021). Looking at the study overall: Collaborator samples came from the United States, Italy and Spain and covered acute and convalescent phases of COVID-19. Deeply sampled blood TCRbeta repertoires from subjects exposed to, actively infected with, or recovered from COVID-19 were included in the dataset. The prospective study material was composed of cDNA or gDNA derived from T cells, B-cell-depleted T cells, or PBMCs. Samples came from the ongoing ImmuneRACE study (first 160 participants) plus 1,254 subjects from 6 global collaborators. Sample metadata almost always included a de-identified subject ID, COVID-19 status, age in years and sex. HLA class I and class II types, where available, came from metadata supplied by the sample provider rather than from assay-based typing. A freely available public database, intended as a resource for researchers studying the immune response to SARS-CoV-2, is where the repertoires were released. Summary of the overall study and its limitations: The amount of clinical and demographic metadata varied by source and participant and was provided uncurated.

TCRbeta CDR3 regions were amplified from genomic DNA using the immunoSEQ Assay, a bias-controlled multiplex PCR. As for the original processing: The number of nucleated cells in each sample was estimated by amplification of reference gene primers within the assay. To quantify the absolute abundance of each unique TCRbeta CDR3 rearrangement, sequence reads were collapsed and filtered. For each sample, productive Simpson clonality was calculated as the square root of Simpson's diversity index across productive rearrangements. The table comes from immuneACCESS by way of TCRdb, which keeps in-frame sequences with V and J called. Part of the clones is missing from these tables; in studies checked, under half for an unresolved V gene and the rest for unknown reasons. The D gene and trimming were derived from the DNA, and the V and J assignments and clone size from that table. A total of about 34,000 clones appear in this sample, 70% to 80% of them only once. The ten largest clonotypes hold 16% of the sample.

V lost 5 bases and J lost 6 bases, and the count of bases not matched to a germline gene is 10. According to the germline V gene, CDR1 reads SGHRS and CDR2 reads YFSETQ. From the cysteine through the phenylalanine, the CDR3 covers 15 amino acids. The entry retains the CDR3 DNA only, 45 bases that are in frame from base 1. Each collaborating institution followed its own protocols to collect whole blood in K2EDTA tubes. For TCRbeta analysis, collaborator samples were shipped as frozen whole blood, as isolated PBMCs, or as DNA extracted from either sample type. With respect to this clone: The clone's antigen remains unknown. No much larger clonotype is one base removed from it; base qualities were not supplied.

This clonotype was obtained from a human donor in a cohort sampled during active COVID-19. The chain couples TRBV5-1 to TRBJ2-1; 8 bases in between match TRBD2. The sample taken for sequencing was peripheral blood. The base sequence is TGCGCCAGCAGGAAGGCCGGGACTAGTGGCAATGAGCAGTTCTTC. Its protein product is CASRKAGTSGNEQFF.